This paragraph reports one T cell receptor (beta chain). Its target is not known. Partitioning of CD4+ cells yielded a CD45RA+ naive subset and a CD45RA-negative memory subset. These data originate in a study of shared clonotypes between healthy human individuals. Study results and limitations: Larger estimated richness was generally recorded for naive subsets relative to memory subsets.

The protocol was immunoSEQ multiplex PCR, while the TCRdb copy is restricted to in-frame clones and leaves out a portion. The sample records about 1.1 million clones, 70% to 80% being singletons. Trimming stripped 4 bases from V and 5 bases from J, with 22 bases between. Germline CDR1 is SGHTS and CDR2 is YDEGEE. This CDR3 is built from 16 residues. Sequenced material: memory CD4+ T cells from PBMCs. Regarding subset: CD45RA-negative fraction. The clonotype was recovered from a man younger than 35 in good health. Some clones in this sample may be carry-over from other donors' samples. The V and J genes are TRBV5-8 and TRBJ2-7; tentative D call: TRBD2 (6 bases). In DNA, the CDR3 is TGTGCCAGCAGCCGGCCCGGGACCTTACCGGGGGACGAGCAGTACTTC. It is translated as CASSRPGTLPGDEQYF.